The entry below gives a single TCR beta chain sequence along with its context. Antigen unknown. The PCR contained 60 Vbeta and 13 Jbeta primers. TCRdb's table, derived via immunoSEQ multiplex PCR, lists solely in-frame clones and lacks some. The sample shows 100,000 to 150,000 clones, more than 65% of them seen only once. Missing from this donor's record is the CMV serostatus. These data come from a study of cytomegalovirus exposure and HLA in healthy donors. Study-wide points: Later on, analysis showed that most CMV-associated TCR beta chains appeared to be HLA-restricted. It was reported that TCR beta sequences correctly inferred the HLA-A and HLA-B alleles for most subjects.

With 5 bases clipped from V and 6 bases from J, the junction kept 14 bases outside the gene matches. This CDR3 is built from 16 residues. The V gene's germline CDR1 is SGHAT and CDR2 FQNNGV. The chain carries TRBV11-2 and TRBJ2-7, with TRBD1 matching 9 bases. This TCR was recovered from a human donor in good health. Material: PBMCs. Written as DNA, the CDR3 is TGTGCCAGCAGCCCCCGGCCCGGGACAGGGTACGCCGAGCAGTACTTC. It specifies CASSPRPGTGYAEQYF.